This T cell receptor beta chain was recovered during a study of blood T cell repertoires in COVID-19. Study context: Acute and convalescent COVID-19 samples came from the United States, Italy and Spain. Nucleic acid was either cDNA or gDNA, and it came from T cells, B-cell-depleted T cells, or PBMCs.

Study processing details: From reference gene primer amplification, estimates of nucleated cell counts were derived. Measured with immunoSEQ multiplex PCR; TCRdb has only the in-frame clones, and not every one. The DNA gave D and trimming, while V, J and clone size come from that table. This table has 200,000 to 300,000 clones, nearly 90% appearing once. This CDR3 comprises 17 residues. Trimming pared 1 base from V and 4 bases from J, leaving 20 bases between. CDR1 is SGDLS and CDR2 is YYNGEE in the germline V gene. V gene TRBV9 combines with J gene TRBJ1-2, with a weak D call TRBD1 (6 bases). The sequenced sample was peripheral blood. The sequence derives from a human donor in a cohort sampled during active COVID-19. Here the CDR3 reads CASSVQGSFSGGYGYTF. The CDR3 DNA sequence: TGTGCCAGCAGCGTACAGGGGTCATTCTCGGGTGGCTATGGCTACACCTTC.